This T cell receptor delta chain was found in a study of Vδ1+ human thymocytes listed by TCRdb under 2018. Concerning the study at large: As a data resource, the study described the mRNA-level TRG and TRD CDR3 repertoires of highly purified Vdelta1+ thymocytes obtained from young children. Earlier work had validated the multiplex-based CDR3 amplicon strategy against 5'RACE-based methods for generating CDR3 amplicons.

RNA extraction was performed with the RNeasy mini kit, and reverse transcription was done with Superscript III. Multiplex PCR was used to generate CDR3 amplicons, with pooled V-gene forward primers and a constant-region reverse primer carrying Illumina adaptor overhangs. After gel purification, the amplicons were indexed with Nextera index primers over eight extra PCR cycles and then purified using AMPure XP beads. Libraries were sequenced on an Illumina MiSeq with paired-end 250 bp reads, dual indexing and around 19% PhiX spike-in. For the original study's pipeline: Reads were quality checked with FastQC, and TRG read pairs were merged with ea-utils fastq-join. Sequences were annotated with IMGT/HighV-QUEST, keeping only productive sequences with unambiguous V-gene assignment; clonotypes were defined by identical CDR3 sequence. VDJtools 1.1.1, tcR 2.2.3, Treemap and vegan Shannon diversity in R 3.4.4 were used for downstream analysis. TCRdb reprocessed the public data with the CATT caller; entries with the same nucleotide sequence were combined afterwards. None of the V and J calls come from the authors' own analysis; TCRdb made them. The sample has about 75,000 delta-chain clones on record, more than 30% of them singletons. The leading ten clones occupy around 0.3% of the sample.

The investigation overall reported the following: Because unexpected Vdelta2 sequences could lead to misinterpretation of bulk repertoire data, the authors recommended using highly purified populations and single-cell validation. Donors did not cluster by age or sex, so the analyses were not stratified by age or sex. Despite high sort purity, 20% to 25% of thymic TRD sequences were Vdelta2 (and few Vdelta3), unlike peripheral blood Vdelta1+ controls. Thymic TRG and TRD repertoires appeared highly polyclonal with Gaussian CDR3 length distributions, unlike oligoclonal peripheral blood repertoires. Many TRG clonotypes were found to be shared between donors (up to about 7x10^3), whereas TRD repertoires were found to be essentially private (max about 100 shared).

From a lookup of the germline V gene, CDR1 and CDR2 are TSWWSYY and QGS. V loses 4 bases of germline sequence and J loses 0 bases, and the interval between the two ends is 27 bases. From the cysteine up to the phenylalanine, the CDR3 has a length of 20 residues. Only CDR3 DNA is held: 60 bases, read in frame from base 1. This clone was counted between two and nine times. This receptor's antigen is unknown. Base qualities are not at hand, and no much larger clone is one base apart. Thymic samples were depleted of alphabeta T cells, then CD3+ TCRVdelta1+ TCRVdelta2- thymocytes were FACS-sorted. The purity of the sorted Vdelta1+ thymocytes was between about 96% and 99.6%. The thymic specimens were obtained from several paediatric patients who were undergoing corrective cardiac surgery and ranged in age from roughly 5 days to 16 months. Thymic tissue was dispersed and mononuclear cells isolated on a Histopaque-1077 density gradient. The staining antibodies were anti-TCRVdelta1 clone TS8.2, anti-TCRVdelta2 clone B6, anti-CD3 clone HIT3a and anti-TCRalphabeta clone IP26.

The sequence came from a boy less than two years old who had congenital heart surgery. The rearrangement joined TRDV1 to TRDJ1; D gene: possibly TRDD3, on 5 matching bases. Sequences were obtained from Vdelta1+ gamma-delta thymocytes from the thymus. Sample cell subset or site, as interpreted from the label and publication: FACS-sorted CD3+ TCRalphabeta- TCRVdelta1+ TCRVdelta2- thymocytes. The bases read TGTGCTCTTGGGGCACACCGGCGTGCCGTGGGGCCCAGGTACACCGATAAACTCATCTTT. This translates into CALGAHRRAVGPRYTDKLIF.